Each of the 15 T cell receptor beta chains below was sequenced from the same sample in a study of CD8 T cells in ankylosing spondylitis. TCRdb passed the 5' RACE reads through MiXCR, listing each CDR3 protein once. The sample shows roughly 440,000 distinct CDR3 sequences, approximately 17% of them seen only once. Study results and limitations: There was a TCR beta motif, made of 7 to 9 highly homologous variants, that appeared characteristic of ankylosing spondylitis blood.

Their antigens remain unidentified. Specimen: blood, either unsorted or a sorted T cell fraction (not recorded which). Every receptor here comes from a male donor with ankylosing spondylitis.

This sequence joins TRBV2 and TRBJ2-7; possible D gene TRBD2, 5 bases. Germline V gene sequence: CDR1 SNHLY, CDR2 FYNNEI. There are 14 residues in the CDR3. With 7 bases removed from V and 1 base from J, the gap between germline ends came to 14 bases. CDR3 amino acids: CASKSTSFSYEQYF. The CDR3 nucleotides are TGTGCCAGCAAAAGCACTAGTTTTTCCTACGAGCAGTACTTC. Full variable domain (missing parts from reference TRBV2 and TRBJ2-7): EPEVTQTPSHQVTQMGQEVILRCVPISNHLYFYWYRQILGQKVEFLVSFYNNEISEKSEIFDDQFSVERPDGSNFTLKIRSTKLEDSAMYFCASKSTSFSYEQYFGPGTRLTVT.

The table lists this clonotype with a few counts. This chain joins TRBV29-1 and TRBJ2-3; maybe TRBD1 (5 bases). This CDR3 is built from 14 residues. Between the trimmed V and J ends, which lost 3 bases and 0 bases, there was a span of 10 bases. Germline V CDR1 and CDR2: SQVTM, ANQGSEA. The CDR3 region is CSVDRQTSTDTQYF. CDR3 nucleotide sequence: TGCAGCGTTGACAGACAGACGAGCACAGATACGCAGTATTTT.

The table lists this clonotype with many counts. The V call is TRBV4-1, the J call TRBJ1-1; D may be TRBD1 (6 bases). Per germline, CDR1 MGHRA and CDR2 YSYEKL. CDR3 size: 15 residues. Trimming pared 1 base from V and 7 bases from J, leaving 16 bases between. This CDR3 reads CASSQADRQRVEAFF. In nucleotides, the CDR3 is TGCGCCAGCAGCCAAGCAGACAGGCAGCGTGTTGAAGCTTTCTTT.

The V gene is TRBV20-1, the J gene TRBJ2-7, with TRBD2 as a possible D gene (5 bases). The CDR3 has 12 residues. Trimming stripped 7 bases from V and 0 bases from J, with 10 bases between. Germline V gene sequence: CDR1 DFQATT, CDR2 SNEGSKA (reference sequence). CDR3 in amino acids: CSVSRDSYEQYF. The CDR3 DNA follows: TGCAGTGTTAGTCGGGACTCCTACGAGCAGTACTTC.

Ten or more counts support this clonotype. The rearrangement joins TRBV12-3 or TRBV12-4 to TRBJ1-2, with D possibly matching TRBD1 (5 bases). Trimming stripped 3 bases from V and 3 bases from J, with 14 bases between. There are 15 residues in the CDR3. The chain's CDR3 is CASSFWGRVDYGYTF. CDR3 nucleotide sequence: TGTGCCAGCAGTTTCTGGGGCAGGGTGGACTATGGCTACACCTTC.

V usage is TRBV15 and J usage is TRBJ2-5, with 8 nucleotides matching TRBD2. Trimming at V came to 0 bases and at J to 5 bases, leaving 5 bases not matched to a gene. This CDR3 comprises 15 residues. CDR1 LNHNV and CDR2 YYDKDF come from the germline V gene (reference sequence). CDR3 coding DNA: TGTGCCACCAGCAGAGATCGGGGGGGCAGCGAGACCCAGTACTTC. Its protein is CATSRDRGGSETQYF.

The rearrangement uses TRBV9 and TRBJ2-5; 11 nucleotides align to TRBD2. The junction had 3 bases not matched to a gene; V was cut back by 0 bases and J by 5 bases. The CDR3 totals 15 residues. Looked up from germline, CDR1 is SGDLS and CDR2 is YYNGEE. The CDR3 DNA reads TGTGCCAGCAGCGTAGCTAGCGGGAGGTGGGAGACCCAGTACTTC. This gives the protein CASSVASGRWETQYF.

This clonotype was observed many times. V is TRBV12-3 or TRBV12-4 and J is TRBJ1-2; a weak D match, TRBD1 (5 bases). V lost 6 bases and J 8 bases, leaving 10 bases between the germline ends. CDR3 length equals 11 residues. CDR3 amino acids: CASSRGGGYTF. Here the CDR3 DNA reads TGTGCCAGCAGCCGGGGGGGAGGCTACACCTTC.

Many counts were recorded for this clonotype. This chain joins TRBV12-3 or TRBV12-4 and TRBJ2-5; D ambiguous. Trimming stripped 3 bases from V and 4 bases from J, with 3 bases between. The CDR3 length is 11 residues. DNA for the CDR3: TGTGCCAGCAGTTTCTCAGAGACCCAGTACTTC. Encoded protein: CASSFSETQYF.

The chain carries TRBV28 and TRBJ2-7; TRBD2 aligns across 8 bases. V shed 6 bases, J shed 2 bases, and the junction held 15 bases outside the gene matches. The CDR3 has 17 residues. The germline V gene encodes CDR1 MDHEN and CDR2 SYDVKM. Here the CDR3 DNA reads TGTGCCAGCAGAACGACGGGAGGGCCTCAAGCCACCTACGAGCAGTACTTC. This gives the protein CASRTTGGPQATYEQYF. Looking up the rest from reference TRBV28 and TRBJ2-7 gives the full variable domain: DVKVTQSSRYLVKRTGEKVFLECVQDMDHENMFWYRQDPGLGLRLIYFSYDVKMKEKGDIPEGYSVSREKKERFSLILESASTNQTSMYLCASRTTGGPQATYEQYFGPGTRLTVT.

The V gene is TRBV30, the J gene TRBJ1-6, with D perhaps TRBD1 (5 bases). The CDR3 is 13 amino acids. Between the trimmed V and J ends, which lost 4 bases and 9 bases, there was a span of 13 bases. The V gene's germline CDR1 is GTSNPN and CDR2 SVGIG (reference sequence). The CDR3 nucleotides are TGTGCCTGGATGGAGGGGCCAGGTTCACCCCTCCACTTT. This encodes CAWMEGPGSPLHF.

The V call is TRBV28, the J call TRBJ2-1, with 9 bases lining up with TRBD2. Germline V lookup: CDR1 MDHEN, CDR2 SYDVKM. The CDR3 consists of 14 residues. V was clipped by 8 bases and J by 8 bases; unmatched bases: 10. The CDR3 sequence: CASGLSGSRDEQFF. The CDR3 DNA is TGTGCCAGCGGACTTAGCGGGAGTCGGGATGAGCAGTTCTTC.

This clonotype was counted only a few times. This chain links TRBV20-1 with TRBJ2-7; maybe TRBD1 (6 bases). This CDR3 spans 15 amino acids. Trimming took off 0 bases at V and 1 base at J, with 13 bases between the two ends. In germline, CDR1 is DFQATT, CDR2 SNEGSKA (reference sequence). The CDR3 nucleotides read TGCAGTGCTAGAGATGGGAGAGGGGGATCCTACGAGCAGTACTTC. Residues: CSARDGRGGSYEQYF.

Only a few counts were recorded for this clonotype. The genes are TRBV30 and TRBJ2-3, with D perhaps matching TRBD2 (7 bases). The CDR3 is 14 amino acids. The germline V and J ends were trimmed by 3 bases and 5 bases, with 15 bases remaining between them. Germline V gives CDR1 GTSNPN, CDR2 SVGIG (reference sequence). CDR3 sequence (DNA): TGTGCCTGGAGCTCCAGGGGAGGGGGAGATACGCAGTATTTT. Amino acids: CAWSSRGGGDTQYF.

This clonotype showed up just a few times. The chain combines TRBV5-1 with TRBJ2-5; D may match TRBD1 or TRBD2 (6 bases each). Trimming stripped 4 bases from V and 3 bases from J, with 16 bases between. This CDR3 region has 15 residues. From germline, CDR1 is SGHRS and CDR2 YFSETQ. The CDR3 region is CASSDGGLNEETQYF. The CDR3 DNA sequence: TGCGCCAGCAGCGATGGGGGGCTAAATGAAGAGACCCAGTACTTC.